This entry is about one T cell receptor beta chain. No antigen is known for it. The data were obtained in a study of beta chain features in type 1 diabetes. Study-wide results and limits: Type 1 diabetes patients had moderately but significantly shorter TCRB CDR3s in all four CD4+ subsets. Naive, central memory and regulatory TCRB repertoires appeared more similar among patients than healthy donors. PCR may have favored shorter templates equally in patients and controls.

The entirety of the isolated RNA underwent reverse transcription, so expressed TCRB transcripts were sequenced. Sequenced by immunoSEQ multiplex PCR; TCRdb stores in-frame clones only, minus some. This repertoire shows over 150,000 clones, around 10% found once; its top ten account for around 0.48%. Each donor gave one heparinised blood draw averaging roughly 100 mL. Sorted CD4+ subsets: naive, central memory, regulatory, stem cell-like memory (CD45RO/CCR7/CD25/CD127/CD95/CD27 panel). The CDR3 loop spans 16 amino acids. V dropped 2 bases and J dropped 5; count of bases not matched to a gene: 11. Germline assignment: CDR1 SGHRS and CDR2 YFSETQ.

Sequencing was done on a sample of central memory CD4+ T cells from blood. This TCR came from a man between 25 and 39 years old with type 1 diabetes. The gene calls are TRBV5-1 and TRBJ2-5; TRBD2 matches at 8 bases. CDR3 bases: TGCGCCAGCAGCTTAAGCGGGAGTGTGCGTAGCGAGACCCAGTACTTC. Translating it yields CASSLSGSVRSETQYF. The full variable domain, its missing parts supplied by reference TRBV5-1 and TRBJ2-5, is KAGVTQTPRYLIKTRGQQVTLSCSPISGHRSVSWYQQTPGQGLQFLFEYFSETQRNKGNFPGRFSGRQFSNSRSEMNVSTLELGDSALYLCASSLSGSVRSETQYFGPGTRLLVL.